This T cell receptor beta chain was found in a study of beta chain features in type 1 diabetes. Study results and caveats: Fewer insertions but more deletions were seen at VDJ junctions in type 1 diabetes patients. Still unanswered here is whether HLA type influences TCRB rearrangement. Among patients with Type 1 diabetes, TCRB CDR3s were moderately but significantly shorter in every one of the four CD4+ subsets.

A few counts support this clone. Its cognate antigen is unknown. Via the markers CD45RO/CCR7/CD25/CD127/CD95/CD27, stem cell-like memory, regulatory, central memory and naive CD4+ cells were sorted. Populations obtained by sorting all exceeded 98% purity. The investigators reverse transcribed all of the isolated RNA, so they sequenced expressed TCRB transcripts. Clones were read by immunoSEQ multiplex PCR, and TCRdb kept only the in-frame ones, dropping some. The table shows under 250,000 clones, with approximately 14% occurring only once. The germline CDR1 and CDR2 sequences are SGHDN and FVKESK. V was shortened by 5 bases and J by 0 bases, with 9 bases between the two germline ends. There are 14 residues in the CDR3.

The material sequenced was naive CD4+ T cells from blood. The chain links TRBV14 to TRBJ2-3; D remains ambiguous. The receptor's source is a man aged 30 to 39 with type 1 diabetes. CDR3 residues: CASSYDSSTDTQYF. The CDR3 DNA follows: TGTGCCAGCAGCTATGACTCCAGCACAGATACGCAGTATTTT. The full variable domain, its missing parts supplied by reference TRBV14 and TRBJ2-3, is EAGVTQFPSHSVIEKGQTVTLRCDPISGHDNLYWYRRVMGKEIKFLLHFVKESKQDESGMPNNRFLAERTGGTYSTLKVQPAELEDSGVYFCASSYDSSTDTQYFGPGTRLTVL.